A single sample gave rise to the 21 T cell receptor beta chains below, sequenced in a study of shared clonotypes between healthy human individuals. Method: immunoSEQ multiplex PCR; TCRdb's copy keeps in-frame clones and lacks some. The table lists over 2 million clones, 85% to 95% of them singletons. Sequencing was carried out using naive CD4+ T cells sorted from blood. The subset: CD45RA+ positively selected. Receptor source: a young man in good health.

V and J are TRBV10-1 and TRBJ1-4, with TRBD1 as a possible D gene (5 bases). Trimming removed 6 bases from V and 5 bases from J, with 10 bases in between. Germline assignment: CDR1 WNHNN and CDR2 SYGVQD (reference sequence). This CDR3 comprises 13 residues. This chain's CDR3 is CASRRGHNEKLFF. As DNA, the CDR3 is TGCGCCAGCAGACGCGGACACAATGAAAAACTGTTTTTT.

This clone came up a few times. This chain joins TRBV15 and TRBJ1-5; D unresolved. The CDR3 covers 14 residues. V was pared by 1 base and J by 5 bases, with 9 bases between. Germline V CDR1 and CDR2: LNHNV, YYDKDF (reference sequence). The CDR3 region has the DNA TGTGCCACCAGCAGAGGAGGCTTTGATCAGCCCCAGCATTTT. Encoded protein: CATSRGGFDQPQHF.

The chain recombines TRBV4-2 with TRBJ2-7, with 14 bases identical to TRBD2. Germline CDR1 is LGHNA and CDR2 is YNFKEQ. This CDR3 comprises 18 residues. The ends lost 1 base at V and 4 bases at J; junction bases unmatched: 9. The DNA for the CDR3 is TGTGCCAGCAGCCAAGGGCCGGGACTAGCGGGAGAACGATACGAGCAGTACTTC. Its translation is CASSQGPGLAGERYEQYF.

The rearrangement joins TRBV30 to TRBJ2-3; no clear D gene. Germline CDR1 GTSNPN, CDR2 SVGIG (reference sequence). The CDR3 consists of 11 residues. Trimming took off 2 bases at V and 6 bases at J, with 6 bases between the two ends. The CDR3 DNA reads as TGTGCCTGGAGTTTTGGGGATACGCAGTATTTT. Its protein is CAWSFGDTQYF.

The chain links TRBV6-6 to TRBJ2-3, with unresolved D. The CDR3 has 13 amino acids. V lost 5 bases and J 2 bases, leaving 8 bases between the germline ends. Per the germline V gene, CDR1 is MNHNY and CDR2 is SVGAGI (reference sequence). CDR3 bases: TGTGCCAGCAGTAGACTCTCCACAGATACGCAGTATTTT. Protein product: CASSRLSTDTQYF.

CDR3 protein: CASSLAGGGWDEQYF. The CDR3 nucleotides are TGCGCCAGCAGCTTGGCCGGGGGAGGGTGGGACGAGCAGTACTTC. The V gene is TRBV5-1, the J gene TRBJ2-7; TRBD2 aligns across 7 bases. The germline V gene has CDR1 SGHRS and CDR2 YFSETQ. This CDR3 is 15 amino acids long. Trimming removed 0 bases from V and 5 bases from J; junction bases left unmatched: 8.

The CDR3: CASSQGAGSLGEQYF. The CDR3, as DNA: TGCGCCAGCAGCCAGGGGGCAGGATCCCTGGGGGAGCAGTACTTC. This chain links TRBV4-1 with TRBJ2-7; D possibly corresponds to TRBD1 (6 bases). This CDR3 is built from 15 residues. Germline lookup yields CDR1 MGHRA and CDR2 YSYEKL. Trimming stripped 3 bases from V and 7 bases from J, with 19 bases between.

Of note for this clone: A much bigger clone sits one base away, suggesting this may be a read error. The sample holds other DNA sequences that translate to the same CDR3. This chain joins TRBV30 and TRBJ1-2, with 8 positions matching TRBD1. The V gene's germline CDR1 is GTSNPN and CDR2 SVGIG (reference sequence). The CDR3 totals 13 residues. The trim removed 3 bases at V and 7 bases at J, leaving 7 bases unmatched. The CDR3 loop reads CAWSATDRAGYTF. In DNA form, the CDR3 reads TGTGCCTGGAGCGCTACGGACAGGGCTGGCTACACCTTC.

The chain couples TRBV4-1 to TRBJ1-2; 8 nucleotides match TRBD1. J gave up 1 base and V 5 bases, and 9 bases lay outside the gene matches. Germline values: CDR1 MGHRA, CDR2 YSYEKL. The CDR3 has 16 amino acids. CDR3 DNA sequence: TGCGCCAGCAGCTTTCAGGGGGCGGTCATTAACTATGGCTACACCTTC. This sequence encodes CASSFQGAVINYGYTF.

The rearrangement joins TRBV6-6 to TRBJ2-3; D gene uncertain. V lost 6 bases, J lost 1 base, and 8 bases lay in between. The V gene's germline CDR1 is MNHNY and CDR2 SVGAGI (reference sequence). This CDR3 region has 13 residues. CDR3 bases: TGTGCCAGCAGCATTCGGGGCACAGATACGCAGTATTTT. Amino acids: CASSIRGTDTQYF.

This chain joins TRBV2 and TRBJ2-1; the D is unclear. The V gene's germline CDR1 is SNHLY and CDR2 FYNNEI. This CDR3 region has 11 residues. V lost 6 bases, J lost 7 bases, and 7 bases lay in between. The CDR3 is CASSLNNEQFF. CDR3 coding DNA: TGTGCCAGCAGCCTAAATAATGAGCAGTTCTTC.

As to this clone: Relative to the germline gene, one junction end is altered; a read error may explain this. The chain links TRBV28 to TRBJ2-1; D possibly matches TRBD1 or TRBD2 (6 bases each). The CDR3 sequence is 12 residues long. CDR1 is MDHEN, CDR2 SYDVKM, per germline. CDR3 DNA: TGTGCCAGCAGTTTCGGGGGCATGAGAGGGGTCTTC. Translated, it gives CASSFGGMRGVF. The entire variable domain, with the rest obtained from reference TRBV28 and TRBJ2-1, is as follows: DVKVTQSSRYLVKRTGEKVFLECVQDMDHENMFWYRQDPGLGLRLIYFSYDVKMKEKGDIPEGYSVSREKKERFSLILESASTNQTSMYLCASSFGGMRGVFGPGTRLTVL.

The chain carries TRBV10-3 and TRBJ1-1; D ambiguous. Trimming left V 2 bases short and J 6 bases short, with 4 bases between. CDR1 ENHRY and CDR2 SYGVKD come from the germline V gene. The length of the CDR3 is 11 residues. The CDR3 DNA sequence: TGTGCCATCAGTGAGACTGCTGAAGCTTTCTTT. It translates to CAISETAEAFF.

This chain connects TRBV18 to TRBJ2-2; the D is unclear. Trimming removed 2 bases at V and 7 bases at J, with 5 bases between. CDR3 length: 12 amino acids. Germline assignment: CDR1 KGHSH and CDR2 LQKENI. CDR3 region: CASSPGHGELFF. The DNA of the CDR3 is TGTGCCAGCTCACCAGGGCACGGGGAGCTGTTTTTT.

The V gene is TRBV19, the J gene TRBJ1-6; 11 bases agree with TRBD1. The germline V gene has CDR1 LNHDA and CDR2 SQIVND (reference sequence). After removal of 5 bases from V and 8 bases from J, the junction contained 5 bases not matched to a gene. The CDR3 contains 15 residues. CDR3 sequence (DNA): TGTGCCAGTAGTCCCCGGACAGGGGGCGATTCACCCCTCCACTTT. This sequence encodes CASSPRTGGDSPLHF.

The chain has TRBV10-2 and TRBJ1-3; no clear D gene. CDR1 is WSHSY, CDR2 SAAADI, per germline. This CDR3 has 13 residues. V shed 2 bases and J shed 1 base, with 3 bases lying between them. The DNA of the CDR3 is TGCGCCAGCAGTGAGATGTCTGGAAACACCATATATTTT. The encoded protein is CASSEMSGNTIYF.

The chain employs TRBV7-9 and TRBJ1-6; perhaps TRBD1 as D (6 bases). The germline gives CDR1 SEHNR, CDR2 FQNEAQ (reference sequence). The CDR3 loop spans 16 amino acids. V gave up 7 bases and J gave up 2 bases, with 15 bases separating them. The CDR3 region has the DNA TGTGCCAGCATCCCAGCCGGGGGCCCCTATAATTCACCCCTCCACTTT. Translation: CASIPAGGPYNSPLHF.

The chain uses TRBV18 and TRBJ1-1; 7 nucleotides line up with TRBD1. V shed 4 bases, J shed 1 base, and the junction held 3 bases outside the gene matches. This CDR3 is 14 amino acids long. Germline assignment: CDR1 KGHSH and CDR2 LQKENI. The CDR3 DNA reads as TGTGCCAGCTCACATGGACAGGCGAACACTGAAGCTTTCTTT. This codes for CASSHGQANTEAFF.

The chain combines TRBV10-3 with TRBJ2-5, with 10 nucleotides matching TRBD1. The CDR3 is made up of 16 amino acids. Germline CDR1 is ENHRY and CDR2 is SYGVKD. J gave up 0 bases and V 2 bases, and 3 bases lay outside the gene matches. CDR3: CAISETDRGYQETQYF. In DNA, the CDR3 is TGTGCCATCAGTGAGACGGACAGGGGGTACCAAGAGACCCAGTACTTC.

The chain joins TRBV6-5 to TRBJ2-5, with a tentative D call TRBD2 (5 bases). V gave up 6 bases and J gave up 2 bases, with 13 bases separating them. Germline loops: CDR1 MNHEY, CDR2 SVGAGI. The CDR3 is 14 residues long. Written as DNA, the CDR3 is TGTGCCAGCAGGATGCCCGGGATTCAAGAGACCCAGTACTTC. This translates into CASRMPGIQETQYF.

V usage is TRBV6-1 and J usage is TRBJ2-1; TRBD1 might be the D (6 bases). This CDR3 contains 13 residues. Germline CDR1 reads MNHNS; CDR2 reads SASEGT. This CDR3 is CAISRGTYNEQFF. CDR3 DNA: TGTGCGATCTCGAGGGGGACCTACAATGAGCAGTTCTTC.